In its sample, the clone carrying this T cell receptor beta chain was seen a few times. What it recognizes is unknown. Time point: pre-sensitization, week 0. Treatment denoted: therapeutic diphenylcyclopropenone sensitization with weekly scalp DPC. The sample originates from a study of human T cells and chemical hapten exposure. About the study: A patient group, mainly female, showed alopecia areata, totalis or universalis. General observations from the study: Controls had significantly fewer large CDR3 similarity clusters than were formed by expanded TCRs. Alopecia affected the donors, so their immune response may differ from healthy people's.

Unique molecular identifiers were affixed to discrete cDNA molecules within the library. Using its own MiXCR run on the RACE reads, TCRdb lists one record per CDR3 protein. The sample shows about 68,000 distinct CDR3 sequences, 9.5% to 13% of them seen only once. V was trimmed by 6 bases and J by 2 bases, leaving 17 bases between them. Germline CDR1 MNHEY, CDR2 SMNVEV (reference sequence). The CDR3 runs to 15 residues. The source is a woman aged 45-59 years with alopecia areata. Some clones in this sample may be carry-over from other donors' samples. The source material was whole blood, sampled in connection with sensitization to the hapten diphenylcyclopropenone (DPC). This chain connects TRBV27 to TRBJ2-7, with D possibly TRBD2 on 5 matching bases. DNA for the CDR3: TGTGCCAGCAGCCCCTCAGGACTCGCAACCTACGAGCAGTACTTC. Protein: CASSPSGLATYEQYF.